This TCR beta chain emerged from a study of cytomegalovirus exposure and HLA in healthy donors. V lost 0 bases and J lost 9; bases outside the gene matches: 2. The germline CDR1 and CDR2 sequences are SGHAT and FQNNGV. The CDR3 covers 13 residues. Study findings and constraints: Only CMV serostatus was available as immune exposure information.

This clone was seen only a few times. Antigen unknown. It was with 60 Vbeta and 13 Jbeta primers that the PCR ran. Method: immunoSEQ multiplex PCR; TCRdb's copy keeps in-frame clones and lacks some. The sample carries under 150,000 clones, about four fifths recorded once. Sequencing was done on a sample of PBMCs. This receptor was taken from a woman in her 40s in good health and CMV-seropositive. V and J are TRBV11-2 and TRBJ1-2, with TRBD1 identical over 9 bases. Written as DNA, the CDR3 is TGTGCCAGCAGCTTAGAGGGGACAGGGCGCTACACCTTC. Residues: CASSLEGTGRYTF. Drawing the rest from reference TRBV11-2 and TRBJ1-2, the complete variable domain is EAGVAQSPRYKIIEKRQSVAFWCNPISGHATLYWYQQILGQGPKLLIQFQNNGVVDDSQLPKDRFSAERLKGVDSTLKIQPAKLEDSAVYLCASSLEGTGRYTFGSGTRLTVV.